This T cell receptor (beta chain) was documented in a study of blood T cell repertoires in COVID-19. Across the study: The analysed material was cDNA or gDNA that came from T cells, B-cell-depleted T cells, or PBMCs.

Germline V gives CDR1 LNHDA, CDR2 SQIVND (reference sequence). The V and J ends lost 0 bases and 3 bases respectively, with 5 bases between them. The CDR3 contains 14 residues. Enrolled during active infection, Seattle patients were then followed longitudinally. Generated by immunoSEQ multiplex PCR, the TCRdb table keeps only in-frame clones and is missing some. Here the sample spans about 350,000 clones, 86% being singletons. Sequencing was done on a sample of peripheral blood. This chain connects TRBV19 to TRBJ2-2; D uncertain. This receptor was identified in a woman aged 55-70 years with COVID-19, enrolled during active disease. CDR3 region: CASSIDQYTGELFF. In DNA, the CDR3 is TGTGCCAGTAGTATAGATCAGTACACCGGGGAGCTGTTTTTT.